This TCR beta chain was identified during a study of cytomegalovirus exposure and HLA in healthy donors. J was trimmed by 5 bases and V by 5 bases; bases with no gene match: 14. CDR1 and CDR2 (germline): SGHNT, YENEEA. The CDR3 has 18 amino acids. Study conclusions and caveats: Later on, a genetic analysis was performed. It linked a missense variant in DCLRE1C with V- and J-gene trimming of TCR beta. Analysis was performed later, and it showed HLA-associated TCR beta chains to be more clonally expanded than equally common others. As a later analysis showed, several of the most significant clusters appeared to be linked to common viral pathogens.

Unrecorded immune exposure was likely among donors, who were nominally healthy when sampled. 60 Vbeta and 13 Jbeta primers were used in PCR. Repertoires were generated with immunoSEQ multiplex PCR, while TCRdb's copy carries only in-frame clones and drops some. The data show some 90,000 clones, with 80% seen just once and around a quarter held by the top ten. Concerning this clone: Antigen: not known.

V usage is TRBV11-3 and J usage is TRBJ2-3; 12 positions match TRBD2. Sequencing was done on a sample of PBMCs. The source is a woman aged 45-65 years in good health and CMV-seropositive. CDR3 nucleotide sequence: TGTGCCAGCAGCACCCAGCCCCAGACTAGCGGGAGTCAAGATACGCAGTATTTT. Translation gives CASSTQPQTSGSQDTQYF.